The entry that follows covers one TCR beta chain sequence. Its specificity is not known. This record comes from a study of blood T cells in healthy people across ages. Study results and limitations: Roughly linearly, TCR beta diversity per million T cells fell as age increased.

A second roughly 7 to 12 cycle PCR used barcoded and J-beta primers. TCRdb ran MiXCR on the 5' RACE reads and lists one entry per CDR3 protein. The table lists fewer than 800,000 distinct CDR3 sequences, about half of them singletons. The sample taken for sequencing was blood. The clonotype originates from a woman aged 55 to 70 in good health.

CDR3 residues: CASSAWTGAMNTEAFF. Written as DNA, the CDR3 is TGCGCCAGCAGCGCCTGGACAGGGGCAATGAACACTGAAGCTTTCTTT. The rearrangement joins TRBV5-1 to TRBJ1-1; 9 bases are a match to TRBD1. Per the germline V gene, CDR1 is SGHRS and CDR2 is YFSETQ. V trimming: 4 bases; J trimming: 0 bases; junction bases outside the gene matches: 7. The CDR3 totals 16 residues.